The 31 T cell receptor beta chains below all came from one sample that was sequenced in a study of T cell responses to AZD1222 COVID-19 vaccine. Here immunoSEQ multiplex PCR was the method, and the copy in TCRdb shows in-frame clones only, minus some. The sample lists around 200,000 clones, approximately 95% occurring once. The sequenced sample was peripheral blood, obtained on day 0 of AZD1222 vaccination. The receptor source for this set is an adult in good health.

The rearrangement links TRBV2 to TRBJ2-7; D is unresolved. V was cut by 1 base and J by 2 bases, with 6 bases left in between. CDR1 and CDR2 (germline): SNHLY, FYNNEI. The CDR3 consists of 13 residues. CDR3 in amino acids: CASSEEVTYEQYF. The CDR3, as DNA: TGTGCCAGCAGTGAAGAGGTCACCTACGAGCAGTACTTC. Based on the CDR3 plus reference TRBV2 and TRBJ2-7, the full variable domain is EPEVTQTPSHQVTQMGQEVILRCVPISNHLYFYWYRQILGQKVEFLVSFYNNEISEKSEIFDDQFSVERPDGSNFTLKIRSTKLEDSAMYFCASSEEVTYEQYFGPGTRLTVT.

The V call is TRBV5-1, the J call TRBJ2-2; 10 nucleotides align to TRBD2. V gave up 3 bases and J gave up 6 bases; unmatched junction bases: 11. The CDR3 runs 17 residues. Looked up from germline, CDR1 is SGHRS and CDR2 is YFSETQ. The CDR3 loop reads CASSSGLADTSPGELFF. DNA for the CDR3: TGCGCCAGCAGCTCAGGACTAGCGGATACCTCGCCCGGGGAGCTGTTTTTT.

The rearrangement uses TRBV6-5 and TRBJ1-2; 7 nucleotides match TRBD1. From germline, CDR1 is MNHEY and CDR2 SVGAGI. The CDR3 length is 15 residues. V was clipped by 6 bases and J by 4 bases; unmatched bases: 11. As DNA, the CDR3 is TGTGCCAGCAGGAGTTGGGACAGCCAAATCTATGGCTACACCTTC. This codes for CASRSWDSQIYGYTF.

CDR3 sequence reads: CASSSPGGEYSPLHF. CDR3 in DNA: TGTGCCAGCAGCTCCCCAGGGGGCGAGTATTCACCCCTCCACTTT. This chain uses TRBV5-5 with TRBJ1-6, with 8 bases that match TRBD1. The V and J ends lost 3 bases and 8 bases, in that order; junction bases with no gene match: 7. This CDR3 has 15 residues. CDR1 SGHKS and CDR2 YYEKEE come from the germline V gene (reference sequence). The full variable domain, its missing parts supplied by reference TRBV5-5 and TRBJ1-6, is DAGVTQSPTHLIKTRGQQVTLRCSPISGHKSVSWYQQVLGQGPQFIFQYYEKEERGRGNFPDRFSARQFPNYSSELNVNALLLGDSALYLCASSSPGGEYSPLHFGNGTRLTVT.

The chain combines TRBV6-5 with TRBJ1-5, with 7 positions matching TRBD1. The CDR3 covers 15 residues. Looked up from germline, CDR1 is MNHEY and CDR2 is SVGAGI. With V trimmed by 8 bases and J by 6 bases, 13 bases remained unmatched. CDR3 sequence: CASQSATGVVQPQHF. The CDR3 region has the DNA TGTGCCAGCCAGTCGGCAACAGGGGTGGTTCAGCCCCAGCATTTT.

The chain carries TRBV10-3 and TRBJ1-3, with D unclear. The CDR3 covers 15 residues. CDR1 ENHRY and CDR2 SYGVKD come from the germline V gene. Trimming left V 3 bases short and J 4 bases short, with 13 bases between. CDR3: CAISDEAAGGNTIYF. CDR3 coding DNA: TGTGCCATCAGTGATGAGGCAGCGGGAGGAAACACCATATATTTT.

The genes are TRBV5-1 and TRBJ2-7; D remains ambiguous. Per germline, CDR1 SGHRS and CDR2 YFSETQ. The germline V and J ends were trimmed by 4 bases and 3 bases, with 8 bases remaining between them. This CDR3 spans 12 amino acids. DNA for the CDR3: TGCGCCAGCAGCATCTACAACTACGAGCAGTACTTC. Protein sequence: CASSIYNYEQYF.

J is TRBJ1-2 and V is TRBV3-1 (or the pseudogene TRBV3-2), with D perhaps TRBD1 (6 bases). The length of the CDR3 is 14 residues. Trimming pared 1 base from V and 13 bases from J, leaving 19 bases between. Germline lookup yields CDR1 LGHDT and CDR2 YNNKEL (reference sequence). Written as DNA, the CDR3 is TGTGCCAGCAGCCAAGGGACAGCCCAAATGAGGTGCACCTTC. It yields the protein CASSQGTAQMRCTF.

This chain connects TRBV18 to TRBJ2-7, with 7 bases lining up with TRBD1. The CDR3 contains 14 residues. The trim removed 3 bases at V and 5 bases at J, leaving 7 bases unmatched. Germline V gives CDR1 KGHSH, CDR2 LQKENI. The CDR3 nucleotides are TGTGCCAGCTCACCTTGGACTCAGGGGGACGAGCAGTACTTC. Its protein is CASSPWTQGDEQYF.

This chain uses TRBV23-1 with TRBJ2-1; D call uncertain. TRBV23-1 falls under the ORF class, with uncertain function. Trimming shortened V by 2 bases and J by 13 bases, and 9 bases separated the two germline ends. The length of the CDR3 is 11 residues. The CDR3 loop is CASSQALLQFF. CDR3 sequence (DNA): TGCGCCAGCAGTCAAGCGCTACTCCAGTTCTTC.

V usage is TRBV7-6 and J usage is TRBJ2-7, with 8 bases that match TRBD1. Trimming took 5 bases from V and 0 from J; bases not matched to a gene: 3. Germline CDR1 is SGHVS and CDR2 is FNYEAQ. This CDR3 is 14 amino acids long. Here the CDR3 DNA reads TGTGCCAGCAGCCGTACAGGGGGCTCCTACGAGCAGTACTTC. Protein sequence: CASSRTGGSYEQYF.

The chain has TRBV30 and TRBJ1-3, with D possibly matching TRBD1 (5 bases). V gave up 4 bases and J gave up 0 bases, with 16 bases separating them. The CDR3 runs 16 residues. Germline-derived CDR1 and CDR2 are GTSNPN and SVGIG (reference sequence). The CDR3 bases are TGTGCCTGGAAACAAAGCGGACATAACTCTGGAAACACCATATATTTT. It encodes CAWKQSGHNSGNTIYF.

The gene calls are TRBV14 and TRBJ2-4; D may correspond to TRBD1 or TRBD2 (5 bases each). Germline CDR1 SGHDN, CDR2 FVKESK. This CDR3 is 15 amino acids long. V lost 1 base, J lost 8 bases, and 15 bases lay in between. The CDR3 DNA follows: TGTGCCAGCAGCCAAGTCGGGGCAGGTTGGGACATTCAGTACTTC. As protein: CASSQVGAGWDIQYF.

J is TRBJ2-7 and V is TRBV4-1; D is possibly TRBD2 (6 bases). This CDR3 region has 13 residues. Germline V gene data show CDR1 as MGHRA and CDR2 as YSYEKL. V was cut by 4 bases and J by 4 bases, with 11 bases left in between. The CDR3, as DNA: TGCGCCAGCAGCCCCATCGCGGGGTACGAGCAGTACTTC. The encoded protein is CASSPIAGYEQYF.

The chain recombines TRBV29-1 with TRBJ2-1, with D hard to call. This CDR3 contains 18 residues. Germline lookup yields CDR1 SQVTM and CDR2 ANQGSEA. Deletions cut 4 bases from V and 0 bases from J, with 22 bases between. The CDR3 DNA is TGCAGCGTTGTTGAGCGCGGTTTCGGCTTGAGCTCCTACAATGAGCAGTTCTTC. Protein sequence: CSVVERGFGLSSYNEQFF.

This chain connects TRBV7-8 to TRBJ1-5; a weak D match, TRBD1 (6 bases). The length of the CDR3 is 16 residues. Germline V CDR1 and CDR2: SGHVS, FQNEAQ. Trimming removed 0 bases at V and 1 base at J, with 10 bases between. CDR3 bases: TGTGCCAGCAGCTTAGCGAGGACAGCAAGCAATCAGCCCCAGCATTTT. Its protein is CASSLARTASNQPQHF.

The chain couples TRBV6-1 to TRBJ1-3; D might be TRBD1 (5 bases). V dropped 3 bases and J dropped 0 bases, with 18 bases sitting between them. This CDR3 contains 18 residues. The germline V gene encodes CDR1 MNHNS and CDR2 SASEGT. The CDR3: CASSDSSSGHNSGNTIYF. The CDR3 DNA reads as TGTGCCAGCAGTGATTCAAGTAGCGGACACAACTCTGGAAACACCATATATTTT.

This chain connects TRBV6-5 to TRBJ2-7; 8 nucleotides match TRBD2. J gave up 7 bases and V 2 bases, and 10 bases lay outside the gene matches. Germline CDR1 MNHEY, CDR2 SVGAGI. This CDR3 is built from 15 residues. This chain's CDR3 is CASSYGRLAPSEQYF. As DNA, the CDR3 is TGTGCCAGCAGTTACGGGAGACTAGCGCCTTCGGAGCAGTACTTC.

V is TRBV4-1 and J is TRBJ2-1; TRBD2 agrees at 9 bases. The CDR3 loop spans 16 amino acids. Germline V gene data show CDR1 as MGHRA and CDR2 as YSYEKL. The V segment lost 1 base and the J segment 4 bases; nucleotides outside the gene matches: 5. The DNA for the CDR3 is TGCGCCAGCAGCCAAGCCGGGACTAGCCTATACAATGAGCAGTTCTTC. Amino acids: CASSQAGTSLYNEQFF.

The chain employs TRBV6-6 and TRBJ1-4; D uncertain. V was cut by 2 bases and J by 8 bases, with 12 bases left in between. Germline V gives CDR1 MNHNY, CDR2 SVGAGI (reference sequence). This CDR3 is 14 amino acids long. Here the CDR3 reads CASSYRDSTEKLFF. In DNA form, the CDR3 reads TGTGCCAGCAGTTACAGAGACTCCACCGAAAAACTGTTTTTT.

This chain joins TRBV4-2 and TRBJ1-1; 7 bases are shared with TRBD1. CDR3 length: 16 residues. The J segment lost 3 bases and the V segment lost 0 bases, leaving 7 bases of the junction unmatched. CDR1 and CDR2 from the germline V gene are LGHNA and YNFKEQ. CDR3 region: CASSQDRQTGYTEAFF. The CDR3 DNA sequence: TGTGCCAGCAGCCAAGATCGCCAGACAGGGTACACTGAAGCTTTCTTT.

The rearrangement uses TRBV15 and TRBJ1-1, with no clear D. Trimming left V 3 bases short and J 0 bases short, with 17 bases between. Looked up from germline, CDR1 is LNHNV and CDR2 is YYDKDF (reference sequence). This CDR3 is 17 amino acids long. The CDR3 here is CATSSPLFGQMNTEAFF. DNA of the CDR3: TGTGCCACCAGCAGCCCTTTATTTGGGCAAATGAACACTGAAGCTTTCTTT. Together with reference TRBV15 and TRBJ1-1, the CDR3 gives the full variable domain: DAMVIQNPRYQVTQFGKPVTLSCSQTLNHNVMYWYQQKSSQAPKLLFHYYDKDFNNEADTPDNFQSRRPNTSFCFLDIRSPGLGDTAMYLCATSSPLFGQMNTEAFFGQGTRLTVV.

The chain joins TRBV3-1 (or the pseudogene TRBV3-2) to TRBJ2-7; D possibly corresponds to TRBD2 (5 bases). This CDR3 has 15 amino acids. Germline values: CDR1 LGHDT, CDR2 YNNKEL (reference sequence). The V and J ends lost 2 bases and 0 bases respectively, with 11 bases between them. This chain's CDR3 is CASSQNVAGSYEQYF. In nucleotides, the CDR3 is TGTGCCAGCAGCCAAAACGTGGCGGGCTCCTACGAGCAGTACTTC.

This chain connects TRBV6-4 to TRBJ1-2; D is ambiguous. This CDR3 is 15 amino acids long. V was shortened by 0 bases and J by 3 bases, with 11 bases between the two germline ends. Germline CDR1 reads MRHNA; CDR2 reads SNTAGT. CDR3 nucleotides: TGTGCCAGCAGTGACTCTCCCTATAGAGACTATGGCTACACCTTC. It is translated as CASSDSPYRDYGYTF.

This clone has only one observation. V is TRBV27 and J is TRBJ2-2; D ambiguous. Germline CDR1 reads MNHEY; CDR2 reads SMNVEV (reference sequence). Trimming cost V 6 bases and J 0 bases, with 5 bases left between them. This CDR3 comprises 13 residues. CDR3 protein: CASRIANTGELFF. CDR3 coding DNA: TGTGCCAGCAGAATCGCGAACACCGGGGAGCTGTTTTTT.

This clone has a handful of counts. The gene calls are TRBV7-9 and TRBJ2-7; the match to TRBD1 covers 8 bases. The CDR3 loop spans 14 amino acids. V shed 5 bases, J shed 6 bases, and the junction held 9 bases outside the gene matches. Germline loops: CDR1 SEHNR, CDR2 FQNEAQ (reference sequence). The chain's CDR3 is CASSRTGPAGEQYF. The CDR3 DNA reads as TGTGCCAGCAGCCGGACAGGGCCCGCCGGCGAGCAGTACTTC.

The rearrangement uses TRBV5-1 and TRBJ1-2, with 7 bases that match TRBD1. The V gene's germline CDR1 is SGHRS and CDR2 YFSETQ. This CDR3 spans 13 amino acids. V lost 0 bases and J lost 7; bases outside the gene matches: 3. The CDR3 DNA reads as TGCGCCAGCAGCTTGGGAGGGGGCGGTGGCTACACCTTC. This gives the protein CASSLGGGGGYTF.

This clone has a handful of counts. This chain connects TRBV28 to TRBJ1-4; a weak D match, TRBD1 (5 bases). Germline lookup yields CDR1 MDHEN and CDR2 SYDVKM. The CDR3 has 13 residues. V lost 6 bases and J 8 bases, leaving 13 bases between the germline ends. The CDR3 loop reads CASRIQRDEKLFF. CDR3 coding DNA: TGTGCCAGCAGGATACAAAGGGACGAAAAACTGTTTTTT.

With respect to this clone: Within the sample, other DNA sequences also encode this same CDR3. The chain carries TRBV20-1 and TRBJ1-1; D uncertain. Germline assignment: CDR1 DFQATT and CDR2 SNEGSKA (reference sequence). The V gene lost 3 bases and the J gene lost 2 bases, with 7 bases spanning the gap. CDR3 length equals 12 residues. CDR3: CSASRVNTEAFF. Here the CDR3 DNA reads TGCAGTGCTAGTCGCGTTAACACTGAAGCTTTCTTT.

The CDR3 DNA follows: TGTGCCAGCAGCTTAGTTGGTCAGGGAACGAATAATTCACCCCTCCACTTT. Its protein is CASSLVGQGTNNSPLHF. This chain links TRBV7-8 with TRBJ1-6; D is perhaps TRBD1 (5 bases). Germline V CDR1 and CDR2: SGHVS, FQNEAQ. The CDR3 is made up of 17 amino acids. V was shortened by 1 base and J by 5 bases, with 15 bases between the two germline ends.

The rearrangement uses TRBV3-1 (or the pseudogene TRBV3-2) and TRBJ2-5; no clear D. Germline values: CDR1 LGHDT, CDR2 YNNKEL (reference sequence). V lost 0 bases and J 4 bases, leaving 9 bases between the germline ends. This CDR3 is 14 amino acids long. CDR3 nucleotides: TGTGCCAGCAGCCAAGATATACAGAGAGAGACCCAGTACTTC. It encodes CASSQDIQRETQYF.